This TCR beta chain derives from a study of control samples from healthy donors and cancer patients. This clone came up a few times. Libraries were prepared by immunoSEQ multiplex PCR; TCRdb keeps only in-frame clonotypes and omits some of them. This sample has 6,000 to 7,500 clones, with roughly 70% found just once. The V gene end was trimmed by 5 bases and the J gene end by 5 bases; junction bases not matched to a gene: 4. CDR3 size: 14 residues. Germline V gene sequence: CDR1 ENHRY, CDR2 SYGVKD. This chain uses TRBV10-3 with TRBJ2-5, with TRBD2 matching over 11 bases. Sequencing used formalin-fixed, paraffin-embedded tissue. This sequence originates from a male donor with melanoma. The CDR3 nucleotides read TGTGCCATCAGTATAGCGGGGGGGCTGGAGACCCAGTACTTC. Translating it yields CAISIAGGLETQYF.